Listed below are T cell receptor beta chains from one sample, sequenced in a study of graft-versus-host responses after intestinal transplantation. This table comes from immunoSEQ multiplex PCR, and its TCRdb copy is limited to in-frame clones, with some not included. The sample shows 10,000 or so clones, 30% of them seen only once. Here the sequenced sample was alloreactive CD4+ T cells from a mixed lymphocyte reaction culture, taken before intestinal transplant. The receptors were gathered from a human patient who received an intestinal transplant. The CDR3 runs from the conserved cysteine through the conserved F or W. The order of the fields is clone size, J gene, D gene, V gene, CDR3 DNA, CDR3 protein. D genes are given only for firm matches. Rows may omit the clone size; those that give it use once, few, many or a size class.

. TRBJ2-1 TRBD2 TRBV4-3 TGCGCCAGCAGCCAACTGGGGACTAGCGGGATCGATGAGCAGTTCTTC CASSQLGTSGIDEQFF
few TRBJ2-1 . TRBV4-1 TGCGCCAGCAGCCAAGTTGGGGTCTACAATGAGCAGTTCTTC CASSQVGVYNEQFF
. TRBJ1-5 . TRBV28 TGTGCTAGCAGTTTGAAGGGCCAGCCCCAGCATTTT CASSLKGQPQHF
. TRBJ1-1 TRBD1 TRBV5-1 TGCGCCAGCAGCTCGGGACAGGGGACTGGAGAATCGGCTTTCTTT CASSSGQGTGESAFF
few TRBJ2-3 TRBD2 TRBV7-9 TGTGCCAGCAGCCCAGGAGGGCGGGAGTCAGCAGATACGCAGTATTTT CASSPGGRESADTQYF
few TRBJ2-3 TRBD2 TRBV9 TGTGCCAGCAGCGCGGAATGGAGGGGAGGGGATACGCAGTATTTT CASSAEWRGGDTQYF
medium-sized TRBJ2-2 . TRBV28 TGTGCCAGCAATCCCGGGCCCTGGAACACCGGGGAGCTGTTTTTT CASNPGPWNTGELFF
medium-sized TRBJ2-1 TRBD1 TRBV27 TGTGCCAGCACTTGGCCGGGACAGCACAATGAGCAGTTCTTC CASTWPGQHNEQFF
. TRBJ1-2 . TRBV10-3 TGTGCCATCAGCCCCAGAGAAGCTAACTATGGCTACACCTTC CAISPREANYGYTF
few TRBJ1-1 TRBD1 TRBV19 TGTGCCAGTAGTATAGGACCAGGGGGCCGTACTGAAGCTTTCTTT CASSIGPGGRTEAFF
medium-sized TRBJ2-7 TRBD1 TRBV2 TGTGCCAGCAGTGAAGCAGTGGGCAGGGGGTACGAGCAGTACTTC CASSEAVGRGYEQYF
few TRBJ2-3 TRBD1 TRBV27 TGTGCCAGCAGTTTATTTGGGGCAGGGGGCGAGGGAGATACGCAGTATTTT CASSLFGAGGEGDTQYF
few TRBJ2-7 . TRBV6-6 TGTGCCAGCAGTTACTCGGGTAGCGGCCTCTACGAGCAGTACTTC CASSYSGSGLYEQYF
. TRBJ2-1 TRBD2 TRBV28 TGTGCCAGCAGTTTATGGCGGGAGGGTGATGAGCAGTTCTTC CASSLWREGDEQFF
. TRBJ2-1 TRBD1 TRBV28 TGTGCCAGCAGTTCGGACAGGGAGGTCTGGAATGAGCAGTTCTTC CASSSDREVWNEQFF
medium-sized TRBJ1-2 . TRBV28 TGTGCCAGCAGTTTCAGCGGAGGGGTGGACTATGGCTACACCTTC CASSFSGGVDYGYTF
few TRBJ2-2 . TRBV7-9 TGTGCCAGCAGCTTATACCCCGGGGAGCTGTTTTTT CASSLYPGELFF
. TRBJ1-1 . TRBV4-1 TGCGCCAGCAGCCAAGGTCCCCCCTGGGGCTTCAACACTGAAGCTTTCTTT CASSQGPPWGFNTEAFF
few TRBJ2-7 TRBD2 TRBV9 TGTGCCAGCAGCGGTGGGACTAGCGGGGACTCCTACGAGCAGTACTTC CASSGGTSGDSYEQYF
few TRBJ1-1 TRBD1 TRBV11-2 TGTGCCAGCAGCTTAGTAGGGGGACAGGTCGTGGCTTTCTTT CASSLVGGQVVAFF
. TRBJ2-7 . TRBV27 TGTGCCAGCAGTTTTGTCGTAGGGGGGTTGCAGTACTTC CASSFVVGGLQYF
few TRBJ2-7 TRBD2 TRBV11-2 TGTGCCAGCAGCCCGAGCGGGAGGAGCTACGAGCAGTACTTC CASSPSGRSYEQYF
. TRBJ1-2 TRBD1 TRBV9 TGTGCCAGCAGCGACCGGGACAGTGACTATGGCTACACCTTC CASSDRDSDYGYTF
. TRBJ2-2 . TRBV18 TGTGCCAGCTCACTAAAGCGGAAGAACACCGGGGAGCTGTTTTTT CASSLKRKNTGELFF
. TRBJ2-7 . TRBV28 TGTGCCAGCAGTTTCGACTTCGGAAAATCCTACGAGCAGTACTTC CASSFDFGKSYEQYF
. TRBJ2-7 . TRBV27 TGTGCCAGCAGTTTGGGGGGCGAGCAGTACTTC CASSLGGEQYF
few TRBJ1-1 . TRBV6-1 TGTGCCAGCAGTGGGGTGAGGAACACTGAAGCTTTCTTT CASSGVRNTEAFF
medium-sized TRBJ1-3 TRBD1 TRBV27 TGTGCCAGCAGAGCCACAGGGGGCGGAAACACCATATATTTT CASRATGGGNTIYF
. TRBJ2-5 TRBD1 TRBV7-9 TGTGCCAGCAGCTTAGCGGGACAGGTGATCCAAGAGACCCAGTACTTC CASSLAGQVIQETQYF
. TRBJ2-7 . TRBV30 TGTGCCTGGAGCTGGGGGCAGTCCTACGAGCAGTACTTC CAWSWGQSYEQYF
. TRBJ2-6 . TRBV6-5 TGTGCCAGCAGTTACTCCTCTGGGGCCAACGTCCTGACTTTC CASSYSSGANVLTF
. TRBJ2-7 . TRBV27 TGTGCCAGCAGTTTCGGGGCCTCCTACGAGCAGTACTTC CASSFGASYEQYF
medium-sized TRBJ2-7 . TRBV6-6 TGTGCCAGCAGTTACTCAGGGTCCGAAATCTCCTACGAGCAGTACTTC CASSYSGSEISYEQYF
few TRBJ2-7 . TRBV6-5 TGTGCCAGCAGTTACGGAGAAACCTACGAGCAGTACTTC CASSYGETYEQYF
few TRBJ2-7 . TRBV19 TGTGCCAGTAGCACAGGGTGGGGAGAGCAGTACTTC CASSTGWGEQYF
. TRBJ1-2 . TRBV30 TGTGCCTGGAAATACAGTTTCTTGGGCTACACCTTC CAWKYSFLGYTF